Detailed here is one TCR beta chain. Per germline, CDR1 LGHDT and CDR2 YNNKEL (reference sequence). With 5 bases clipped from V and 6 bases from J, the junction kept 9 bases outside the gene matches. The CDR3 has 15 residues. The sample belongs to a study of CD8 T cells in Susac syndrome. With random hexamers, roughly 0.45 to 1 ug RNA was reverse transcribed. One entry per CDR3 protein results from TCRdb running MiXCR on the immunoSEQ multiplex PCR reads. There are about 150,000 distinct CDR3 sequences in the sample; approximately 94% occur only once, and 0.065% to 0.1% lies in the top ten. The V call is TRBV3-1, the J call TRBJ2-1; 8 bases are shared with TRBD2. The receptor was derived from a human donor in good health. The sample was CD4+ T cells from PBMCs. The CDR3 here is CASSERWTSFNEQFF. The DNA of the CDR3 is TGTGCCAGCAGCGAGAGATGGACTAGCTTCAATGAGCAGTTCTTC.